The rows below give T cell receptor beta chains drawn from one sample of a study of blood T cells in healthy people across ages. TCRdb redid the calling of the 5' RACE reads with MiXCR, one entry per CDR3 protein. The repertoire has about 1,400,000 distinct CDR3 sequences, roughly 59% of them found once; the top ten carry more than 6%. Material for sequencing was blood. These receptors all come from a man younger than 35 in good health. Each CDR3 is given with its conserved first and last residue. The order of the fields is clone size, J gene, V gene, D gene, CDR3 DNA, CDR3 protein. A D gene is named only where the DNA matches it firmly. Only some rows state a clone size, as once, few, many or a class for expanded clones.

>NA|TRBJ2-6|TRBV4-1|NA
TGCGCCAGCAGCCAAACAGGCCAGCGATCGGGGGCCAACGTCCTGACTTTC
CASSQTGQRSGANVLTF
>NA|TRBJ2-7|TRBV7-8|NA
TGTGCCAGCACTCCAGACCGGGTAGCCGAGCAGTACTTC
CASTPDRVAEQYF
>NA|TRBJ2-7|TRBV4-2|NA
TGTGCCAGCAGCCAAGACCTAACACGGAGCGAGCAGTACTTC
CASSQDLTRSEQYF
>few|TRBJ2-5|TRBV2|NA
TGTGCCAGCAGTCTTCACTTAGGGGAGACCCAGTACTTC
CASSLHLGETQYF
>few|TRBJ2-7|TRBV20-1|TRBD2
TGCAGTGCTACCGTATTTGATAAAGCGGGGAACTCCTACGAGCAGTACTTC
CSATVFDKAGNSYEQYF
>few|TRBJ2-7|TRBV10-3|TRBD1
TGTGCCATCAGTGAGTCGGATGGAACAGGGGGCGACGAGCAGTACTTC
CAISESDGTGGDEQYF
>few|TRBJ1-5|TRBV4-3|TRBD1
TGCGCCAGCAGCCACAACAGGGGGCAGCCCCAGCATTTT
CASSHNRGQPQHF
>NA|TRBJ1-1|TRBV29-1|NA
TGCAGCGTTGAAAGTTCTTCGGAAATGAACACTGAAGCTTTCTTT
CSVESSSEMNTEAFF
>few|TRBJ2-5|TRBV7-9|NA
TGTGCCAGCAGCCGCGACAGCGCTCGGGAGACCCAGTACTTC
CASSRDSARETQYF
>NA|TRBJ2-5|TRBV3-1|NA
TGTGCCAGCAGCCAAGGTTACAGGCAAGAGACCCAGTACTTC
CASSQGYRQETQYF
>once|TRBJ2-1|TRBV12-3/TRBV12-4|NA
TGTGCCAGCAGTGACCGGGACTTAAACAATGAGCAGTTCTTC
CASSDRDLNNEQFF
>NA|TRBJ1-2|TRBV4-2|TRBD1
TGTGCCAGCAGCCAACCGGGACAGGGCGCGGTGGTTGATGGCTACACCTTC
CASSQPGQGAVVDGYTF
>NA|TRBJ2-7|TRBV20-1|TRBD1
TGCAGTCCCGCAGGGGGCTTTATGTCCTACGAGCAGTACTTC
CSPAGGFMSYEQYF
>NA|TRBJ2-1|TRBV7-9|TRBD2
TGTGCCAGCAGCAGGCCAGGGACTAGCGGGAGGATTAACAATGAGCAGTTCTTC
CASSRPGTSGRINNEQFF
>NA|TRBJ1-6|TRBV7-6|NA
TGTGCCAGCAGCTTAGGACCTTATAATTCACCCCTCCACTTT
CASSLGPYNSPLHF
>few|TRBJ2-1|TRBV3-1|TRBD2
TGTGCCAGCAGCCAAGATCGGCTAGCGGGAGGGAATGAGCAGTTCTTC
CASSQDRLAGGNEQFF
>NA|TRBJ1-5|TRBV4-2|NA
TGTGCCAGCAGCCTTACGCAGGGGATAAATCAGCCCCAGCATTTT
CASSLTQGINQPQHF
>NA|TRBJ2-3|TRBV24-1|NA
TGTGCCACCAGTGGAAGGGGGACAGATACGCAGTATTTT
CATSGRGTDTQYF
>NA|TRBJ2-1|TRBV24-1|NA
TGTGCCACCAGTGATTTCGAGGGAAATGAGCAGTTCTTC
CATSDFEGNEQFF
>NA|TRBJ1-2|TRBV20-1|NA
TGCAGTGCCCCAACCGGAGGAAAGGCTAACTATGGCTACACCTTC
CSAPTGGKANYGYTF
>NA|TRBJ2-7|TRBV20-1|NA
TGCAGTGCCAGTCCGGACATGGCATACGAGCAGTACTTC
CSASPDMAYEQYF
>once|TRBJ1-6|TRBV6-6|TRBD1
TGTGCCAGCAGTTACTCCCGGGACAGAAATAATACACCCCTCCACTTT
CASSYSRDRNNTPLHF
>NA|TRBJ2-1|TRBV3-1|TRBD2
TGTGCCAGCAGCCAACACACCGGGACTAGCGGGCACAATGAGCAGTTCTTC
CASSQHTGTSGHNEQFF
>NA|TRBJ1-1|TRBV7-9|NA
TGTGCCAGCAGCCTTGGGATGGAGAACACTGAAGCTTTCTTT
CASSLGMENTEAFF
>NA|TRBJ2-1|TRBV20-1|NA
TGCAGTGCTAGTCGGCATCAGCAGTTCTTC
CSASRHQQFF
>few|TRBJ2-7|TRBV4-1|NA
TGCGCCAGCAGCCAAGAACGGGGGCTCCACTACGAGCAGTACTTC
CASSQERGLHYEQYF
>few|TRBJ2-3|TRBV5-1|NA
TGCGCCAGCAGCTTGGACAGGCCTAGCACAGATACGCAGTATTTT
CASSLDRPSTDTQYF
>NA|TRBJ1-3|TRBV7-9|NA
TGTGCCAGCAGCTTAGGGGCTTCTGGAAACACCATATATTTT
CASSLGASGNTIYF
>once|TRBJ1-2|TRBV7-2|NA
TGTGCCAGCAGCCCCGCTGGGGGGGCGAAAGGCTACACCTTC
CASSPAGGAKGYTF
>NA|TRBJ2-3|TRBV5-5|TRBD1
TGTGCCAGCAGCCGGTCGGGACAGGGCACAGATAGGCAGTATTTT
CASSRSGQGTDRQYF
>NA|TRBJ2-1|TRBV4-2|TRBD2
TGTGCCAGCAGCCAACGTAGCGGGGGGGCAAACAATGAGCAGTTCTTC
CASSQRSGGANNEQFF
>few|TRBJ2-3|TRBV7-2|NA
TGTGCCAGCAGCCCCACCGAGGGAGTCTCAGATACGCAGTATTTT
CASSPTEGVSDTQYF
>NA|TRBJ1-2|TRBV7-2|TRBD1
TGCGCCAGCAGCCCCCTAGGGCTTCCAGGGGGTGATGGCTACACCTTC
CASSPLGLPGGDGYTF
>NA|TRBJ2-2|TRBV11-3|NA
TGTGCCAGCAGCACCCGGGGTGCCGGGGAGCTGTTTTTT
CASSTRGAGELFF